This T cell receptor (beta chain) was sequenced during a study of blood T cell repertoires in COVID-19. Across the whole study: COVID-19 samples from acute and convalescent phases originated in the United States, Italy and Spain. In each case, the material was cDNA or gDNA derived from T cells, B-cell-depleted T cells, or PBMCs.

The CDR3 runs 13 residues. CDR1 MNHEY and CDR2 SVGAGI come from the germline V gene. V was cut by 6 bases and J by 7 bases, with 15 bases left in between. Source study methods: Reference gene primer amplification yielded estimated nucleated cell counts. Assay: immunoSEQ multiplex PCR; the TCRdb copy retains only in-frame clones and omits some. D and trimming were read from the DNA, whereas the V and J calls and clone size are those reported in that table. The sample lists approximately 120,000 clones; 84% were seen once. The sequence came from a woman aged 50 to 60 with acute or convalescent COVID-19. The specimen sequenced was peripheral blood. The chain recombines TRBV6-5 with TRBJ1-1; no reliable D call. The DNA of the CDR3 is TGTGCCAGCAGCATCTCCCCGGGGAGTGAAGCTTTCTTT. Protein: CASSISPGSEAFF.